The entry below gives a single TCR beta chain sequence along with its context. Its specificity is not known. The data were obtained in a study of T cells in Graves' hyperthyroidism and ophthalmopathy. The study's findings and limits: Ophthalmopathy was separated from stable hyperthyroidism by a 13 V-J model.

The CDR3 has 14 residues. Trimming shortened V by 7 bases and J by 1 base, and 13 bases separated the two germline ends. Using RNA transcripts as the source, TCR beta CDR3 regions were amplified. A set of HTBI primers served as the primers for a first-round RT-PCR of the TCR CDR3. TCRdb called the multiplex PCR reads again in MiXCR, with one record for every CDR3 protein. The sample lists roughly 500,000 distinct CDR3 sequences, 46% occurring once. This TCR was sampled from an adult woman with Graves' disease, either hyperthyroidism or ophthalmopathy (not recorded which). The chain uses TRBV12-3 or TRBV12-4 and TRBJ1-1, with a tentative D call TRBD1 (5 bases). The specimen sequenced was peripheral blood or thyroid tissue (not recorded which). CDR3 residues: CASKLGVTNTEAFF. The CDR3 DNA sequence: TGTGCCAGCAAATTAGGGGTGACGAACACTGAAGCTTTCTTT.